Listed below are T cell receptor beta chains from one sample, sequenced in a study of read filtering for tumor transcriptome and immune sequencing. One entry per CDR3 protein, called by TCRdb with MiXCR from the reads. This table holds approximately 61,000 distinct CDR3 sequences, around 18% found once. Sequences were obtained from a population of CD138-negative cells sorted from bone marrow. The receptors derive from a donor over 35 with multiple myeloma. Both conserved end residues are part of each CDR3. A D gene is named only where the DNA matches it firmly. Size is stated for part of the rows, as once, few or many counts, or as a class when the clone is expanded.

V gene,D gene,clone size,J gene,CDR3 DNA,CDR3 protein
TRBV20-1,TRBD2,.,TRBJ2-2,TGCAGTGCAAGGACTAGCGGGATGAACACCGGGGAGCTGTTTTTT,CSARTSGMNTGELFF
TRBV5-1,.,many,TRBJ2-1,TGCGCCAGCAGCAAGACCGGGCCCAAGGACAATGAGCAGTTCTTC,CASSKTGPKDNEQFF
TRBV15,.,many,TRBJ1-1,TGTGCCACCGCAAGTCAGGATAAAGAAGCTTTCTTT,CATASQDKEAFF
TRBV12-3/TRBV12-4,TRBD1,many,TRBJ2-7,TGTGCCAGCAGGGCACAGGGGAGCCACGAGCAGTACTTC,CASRAQGSHEQYF
TRBV7-6,.,.,TRBJ2-1,TGCGCCAGCAGCTTACGGTATTCCTACGATGAGCAGTTCTTC,CASSLRYSYDEQFF
TRBV11-3,TRBD1,many,TRBJ1-1,TGTGCCAGCAGCCTCAACAGGGGGCAAGTCACTGAAGCTTTCTTT,CASSLNRGQVTEAFF
TRBV20-1,.,many,TRBJ2-7,TGCAGTGCTAGTTCGGGAGCGCCCTACGAGCAGTACTTC,CSASSGAPYEQYF
TRBV7-2,.,.,TRBJ1-4,TGTGCCAGCAGCTCATGGGGACGCACTAATGAAAAACTGTTTTTT,CASSSWGRTNEKLFF
TRBV10-1,TRBD1,many,TRBJ2-2,TGCGCCAGCAGTGACGGACAGGGAAACACCGGGGAGCTGTTTTTT,CASSDGQGNTGELFF
TRBV7-9,TRBD2,many,TRBJ2-1,TGTGCCAGCAGCTTAGTTAGGGAACAAGCGGGAAGCTCCTACAATGAGCAGTTCTTC,CASSLVREQAGSSYNEQFF
TRBV29-1,.,many,TRBJ2-3,TGCAGCGTTGGTCCAGCGTCGTCTACGCAGTATTTT,CSVGPASSTQYF
TRBV24-1,.,many,TRBJ2-1,TGTGCCACCAGTGCAGGGGGGGCGGACAATGAGCAGTTCTTC,CATSAGGADNEQFF
TRBV29-1,.,many,TRBJ2-2,TGCAGCGTTGACAGGGGCCGCACCGGGGAGCTGTTTTTT,CSVDRGRTGELFF
TRBV6-2/TRBV6-3,.,many,TRBJ1-5,TGTGCCAGCAGCTCCCGACAGGCTCTTGGTCAGCCCCAGCATTTT,CASSSRQALGQPQHF
TRBV10-1,TRBD2,many,TRBJ2-5,TGCGCCAGCAGTTCCGGGACTAGCGGGAGTGGTGAGACCCAGTACTTC,CASSSGTSGSGETQYF
TRBV14,TRBD2,many,TRBJ2-3,TGTGCCAGCAGCCAAGTAGGGCGGGAGGCACCAGATACGCAGTATTTT,CASSQVGREAPDTQYF
TRBV25-1,.,.,TRBJ2-1,TGTGCCAGCAGAAGCCCCTCCGTCTTCGCCAAACGAGAGGAGGGTGAGCAGTTCTTC,CASRSPSVFAKREEGEQFF
TRBV20-1,.,many,TRBJ2-5,TGCAGTGCTCCTTCGTGGGGGGATAAGGAGACCCAGTACTTC,CSAPSWGDKETQYF
TRBV30,.,.,TRBJ2-6,TGTGCCTGGACGTCTGGGGCCAACGTCCTGACTTTC,CAWTSGANVLTF
TRBV12-3/TRBV12-4,TRBD2,many,TRBJ2-1,TGTGCCAGCAGTCCGGGACTAGCATTGGGTGAGCAGTTCTTC,CASSPGLALGEQFF
TRBV14,.,few,TRBJ2-3,TGTGCCAGCAGCCCTACCCCGGATACGCAGTATTTT,CASSPTPDTQYF
TRBV29-1,.,many,TRBJ1-1,TGCAGCGTTCTGACAGGAATGACTGAAGCTTTCTTT,CSVLTGMTEAFF
TRBV9,TRBD2,few,TRBJ2-5,TGTGCCAGCAGCGCTAGAACTAGCGGGAGTTCAGAGACCCAGTACTTC,CASSARTSGSSETQYF
TRBV20-1,TRBD2,many,TRBJ2-3,TGCAGTGCAACGAGAGCGGGGGTCACAGATACGCAGTATTTT,CSATRAGVTDTQYF
TRBV20-1,.,many,TRBJ2-1,TGCAGTGCTAGCCGGGACGGACCCGTTAATGAGCAGTTCTTC,CSASRDGPVNEQFF
TRBV12-3/TRBV12-4,TRBD1,.,TRBJ1-5,TGTGCCAGCAGCCGACAGGGTAATCAGCCCCAGCATTTT,CASSRQGNQPQHF
TRBV7-9,.,many,TRBJ2-7,TGCGGTACTGGGGGAGCCGAGAGCGACGAGCAGTACTTC,CGTGGAESDEQYF
TRBV20-1,.,many,TRBJ1-5,TGCAGTGCTAGGGGACCGGAGCCCCAGCATTTT,CSARGPEPQHF
TRBV29-1,TRBD1,many,TRBJ2-3,TGCAGCGTGGCTCGGGACAGAACATTCACAGATACGCAGTATTTT,CSVARDRTFTDTQYF
TRBV5-1,.,many,TRBJ1-5,TGCGCCAGCAGCAGCGGGGGGCAGAATCAGCCCCAGCATTTT,CASSSGGQNQPQHF
TRBV6-1,TRBD2,many,TRBJ2-1,TGTGCCAGCAGTGGACCCGGGGGGGCCTACAATGAGCAGTTCTTC,CASSGPGGAYNEQFF
TRBV7-3,.,many,TRBJ2-3,TGTGCCAGCAGCTTACAAGGGGCGGTGGATACGCAGTATTTT,CASSLQGAVDTQYF
TRBV2,.,.,TRBJ2-7,TGTGCCAGCAGTGTCGACAGAGAGCAGCACTTC,CASSVDREQHF
TRBV5-1,.,many,TRBJ2-1,TGCGCCAGCCCCTCCCTTACGAGGTCCTACAATGAGCAGTTCTTC,CASPSLTRSYNEQFF
TRBV29-1,TRBD1,many,TRBJ2-5,TGCAGCGTCCGGACAGGGGGCTCGGAGACCCAGTACTTC,CSVRTGGSETQYF
TRBV28,.,.,TRBJ2-3,TGTGCCAGCAATGATGGGGCGCGAGATACGCAGTATTTT,CASNDGARDTQYF
TRBV20-1,.,.,TRBJ2-5,TGCAGTTCCGCCGAGGGAACTCTCGGGTCGGAGACCCAGTACTTC,CSSAEGTLGSETQYF
TRBV24-1,TRBD1,many,TRBJ2-1,TGTGCCACCAGTGAGCACAGGGGGACCCTTATCAATGAGCAGTTCTTC,CATSEHRGTLINEQFF
TRBV11-2,.,many,TRBJ2-3,TGTGCCAGCAGCCCTGATAGTCGGGCAGATACGCAGTATTTT,CASSPDSRADTQYF
TRBV20-1,.,.,TRBJ1-2,TGCAGTGCTCGGACAGTTAACTATGGCTACACCTTC,CSARTVNYGYTF
TRBV28,TRBD2,many,TRBJ2-1,TGTGCCAGCAGAGGACTAGCGGGAGGGGATGGCGCCTACAATGAGCAGTTCTTC,CASRGLAGGDGAYNEQFF
TRBV7-3,TRBD2,many,TRBJ2-2,TGTGCCAGCAGACAACTGGCGGGGGGATCGGACACCGGGGAGCTGTTTTTT,CASRQLAGGSDTGELFF
TRBV7-8,.,many,TRBJ2-7,TGTGCCAGCAGCTTGGGGACTCCCCTCGAGCAGTACTTC,CASSLGTPLEQYF
TRBV7-2,TRBD2,few,TRBJ2-2,TGTGCCAGTATCAGCGGGGGGCTAGCCAGGGAGCTGTTTTTT,CASISGGLARELFF
TRBV3-1,.,.,TRBJ2-1,TGTGCCAGCAGCCAGGGCCACGGTGAGCAGTTCTTC,CASSQGHGEQFF
TRBV27,.,many,TRBJ2-5,TGTGCCAGCGGTCCCGAGACCCAGTACTTC,CASGPETQYF
TRBV6-7,TRBD2,many,TRBJ2-7,TGTGCCACCCCCCGGGGACTAGCGATGTACGAGCAGTACTTC,CATPRGLAMYEQYF
TRBV12-3/TRBV12-4,.,many,TRBJ1-1,TGTGCCAGCAGACCCTCTTTGGGAGGGATGAACACTGAAGCTTTCTTT,CASRPSLGGMNTEAFF
TRBV23-1,TRBD2,many,TRBJ2-1,TGCGCCAGCAGTCAAACCACTAGCGGTAGCTCCTACAATGAGCAGTTCTTC,CASSQTTSGSSYNEQFF
TRBV6-1,TRBD2,many,TRBJ2-1,TGTGCCAGCAGTGTTAGCGGGAGAGGCAACAATGAGCAGTTCTTC,CASSVSGRGNNEQFF
TRBV7-9,TRBD1,many,TRBJ2-3,TGTGCCAGCAGCTTGATGAACAGGGGGAGAACTAGCACAGATACGCAGTATTTT,CASSLMNRGRTSTDTQYF
TRBV11-3,.,few,TRBJ2-7,TGTGCCAGCACCGAGAATTGGGGTGCTGGTTACGAGCAGTACTTC,CASTENWGAGYEQYF
TRBV3-1,TRBD2,many,TRBJ2-3,TGTGCCAGCAGCCGGACTAGCGGGGGAGATACGCAGTATTTT,CASSRTSGGDTQYF